This T cell receptor beta chain was identified in a study of blood T cell repertoires in COVID-19. Which cohort a participant joined came from the clinical history participants gave. Generated by immunoSEQ multiplex PCR, the TCRdb table keeps only in-frame clones and is missing some. Counted here are approximately 300,000 clones, approximately 84% occurring once; the ten biggest clones make up about 4.2%. CDR3 length: 15 amino acids. Between the trimmed V and J ends, which lost 1 base and 0 bases, there was a span of 11 bases. CDR1 and CDR2 from the germline V gene are SGHRS and YFSETQ. V usage is TRBV5-1 and J usage is TRBJ2-7, with a tentative D call TRBD1 (6 bases). This receptor was identified in a man aged 30-40 years who had recovered from COVID-19. Sequenced: PBMCs or T cells enriched from blood (not recorded which). The CDR3 DNA is TGCGCCAGCAGCTTGACAGGGTTCGGCTCCTACGAGCAGTACTTC. Amino acids: CASSLTGFGSYEQYF.